This T cell receptor (beta chain) came from a study of T cell changes during pregnancy in multiple sclerosis. In germline, CDR1 is SEHNR, CDR2 FQNEAQ (reference sequence). CDR3 length: 17 amino acids. V lost 1 base and J lost 0; bases outside the gene matches: 5. This clone was observed once. Clones were sequenced by immunoSEQ multiplex PCR, and TCRdb holds only the in-frame ones, with some missing. The repertoire holds fewer than 45,000 clones, with over 85% as singletons. This sequence originates from a female donor with multiple sclerosis, enrolled in a pregnancy study. V is TRBV7-9 and J is TRBJ2-1; 8 bases align to TRBD2. This specimen consisted of CD4+ T cells from peripheral blood mononuclear cells, obtained in the first trimester of pregnancy. This CDR3 reads CASSLGTSRSSYNEQFF. As DNA, the CDR3 is TGTGCCAGCAGCTTAGGGACTAGCAGGAGCTCCTACAATGAGCAGTTCTTC.